What follows is one T cell receptor beta chain and its context. This clone turned up a few times. It lacks a known antigen. Base qualities are missing; no much larger clone stands one base away. The CDR3 regions of human TCRbeta chains were analyzed by immunosequencing. In the original analysis: Repertoire TCRs were matched against a reference library of SARS-CoV-2-specific TCRs generated with the MIRA antigen-specificity platform. Breadth meant the fraction of unique TCRs that were SARS-CoV-2-associated, whereas depth meant the fraction of total T cells that were SARS-CoV-2-associated. Using the MIRA data, every spike-specific TCR was mapped to the spike region that the TCR reacted to and assigned to either a CD4 or a CD8 class. Log10-transformed breadth and depth values were compared by one-way ANOVA with Sidak's multiple comparisons tests. TCRdb stores this immuneACCESS table with in-frame sequences only. Part of the clones is absent; in the studies checked, under half of the shortfall reflects unresolved V genes, and no reason is known for the rest. V and J calls and clone size are as listed in that table; D and trimming were resolved from the DNA. The sample table lists roughly 150,000 clones, approximately 90% of them with a count of one. 3% to 4% of the sample rests with the top ten.

These data come from a study of T cell responses to AZD1222 COVID-19 vaccine (dated by TCRdb to about 2021). About the full investigation: A total of over 230 trial participants underwent TCR sequencing, of whom 207 received two doses of AZD1222 and about 26 received two doses of the MenACWY control vaccine. Trial participants were enrolled by age into 18-55, 56-69 and 70-plus year subgroups, with roughly 150, 30 and 60 TCR-sequenced participants respectively.

The germline V gene provides CDR1 MDHEN and CDR2 SYDVKM. Germline trimming: 3 bases from V, 6 bases from J; junction bases outside gene matches: 8. The CDR3 spans 17 residues, from the cysteine through the phenylalanine. Kept here is only the CDR3 DNA, which spans 51 bases and is read in frame from base 1. Overall study results and their limits: Because no samples from the day 14 peak response were available, repertoires could be characterized only after the peak T cell response. The 56-69-year group was small, and its depth increase did not reach significance, likely because of low power. Participants were mostly white British and included more females than males, and it was suggested by the authors that clonal diversity may have been underestimated. Conclusions about previously exposed vaccinees are limited, since just 5 or 6 AZD1222 recipients were seropositive for SARS-CoV-2 at baseline. The whole spike protein was spanned by vaccine-associated CD4 TCRs, and dominant responses were seen in regions 160-218 and 743-854. Nearly half of unique spike-specific TCRs reportedly recognized epitopes outside regions mutated in the B.1.351 and B.1.1.7 variants. A significant rise in spike-specific TCR breadth and depth was observed after two AZD1222 doses relative to day 0 and relative to MenACWY recipients.

Sample time point, as interpreted from the label and publication: baseline before first vaccination. What the treatment or condition label conveys for this sample: meningococcal conjugate vaccine given as trial control. Vaccinee samples came from UK trials COV001 and COV002, including a single-blind randomized controlled phase 2/3 trial of AZD1222 (ChAdOx1 nCoV-19) in healthy adults. For TCRbeta chain sequencing, PBMC samples were collected from trial participants at day 0 and at day 28 after the second dose. Sequenced here: peripheral blood, sampled on day 0 of MenACWY control vaccination. The sequence was obtained from an adult in good health. The chain is assembled from TRBV28 and TRBJ2-2, with 12 bases aligning to TRBD2. The CDR3: CASSFWNLAGGPGELFF. The DNA is TGTGCCAGCAGTTTTTGGAATCTAGCGGGGGGGCCCGGGGAGCTGTTTTTT.